A single sample gave rise to the 30 T cell receptor beta chains below, sequenced in a study of blood T cell repertoires in COVID-19. TCRdb keeps only in-frame clones here, not all; method: immunoSEQ multiplex PCR. The sample carries roughly 100,000 clones, roughly nine tenths recorded once. Sequences were obtained from peripheral blood. All receptors come from a human donor in a cohort sampled during active COVID-19.

The chain recombines TRBV2 with TRBJ2-5, with 8 positions matching TRBD2. The V segment lost 4 bases and the J segment 2 bases; nucleotides outside the gene matches: 9. Per germline, CDR1 SNHLY and CDR2 FYNNEI. The CDR3 runs to 16 residues. CDR3 sequence (DNA): TGTGCCAGCAGTGTGGCAGCGGGGGCGCAACAAGAGACCCAGTACTTC. It translates to CASSVAAGAQQETQYF.

The V call is TRBV5-4, the J call TRBJ2-7; TRBD1 agrees at 8 bases. Germline CDR1 is SGHNT and CDR2 is YYREEE (reference sequence). The CDR3 contains 14 residues. Trimming at V came to 4 bases and at J to 0 bases, leaving 3 bases not matched to a gene. CDR3 in DNA: TGTGCCAGCAGCGCCCAGGGGGCCTCCTACGAGCAGTACTTC. Protein product: CASSAQGASYEQYF.

The chain couples TRBV23-1 to TRBJ2-7; 7 bases match TRBD1. TRBV23-1 is recorded as an ORF, its role being uncertain. V shed 10 bases, J shed 4 bases, and the junction held 13 bases outside the gene matches. The CDR3 covers 14 residues. The CDR3 protein is CAKTRDSSSYEQYF. CDR3 in DNA: TGCGCCAAAACCCGGGACAGTTCTTCATACGAGCAGTACTTC.

This chain joins TRBV5-1 and TRBJ2-7; possible D gene TRBD1, 7 bases. V was shortened by 4 bases and J by 2 bases, with 16 bases between the two germline ends. The CDR3 covers 15 residues. Germline V gene lookup returns CDR1 SGHRS and CDR2 YFSETQ. The CDR3 DNA sequence: TGCGCCAGCAGCCCACGGACAGGAGGGACCTACGAGCAGTACTTC. It encodes CASSPRTGGTYEQYF.

The J gene is TRBJ2-5, the V gene TRBV7-9; no definite D call. V shed 3 bases and J shed 5 bases, with 7 bases lying between them. The CDR3 loop spans 12 amino acids. CDR1 and CDR2 (germline): SEHNR, FQNEAQ (reference sequence). CDR3 sequence (DNA): TGTGCCAGCAGCTTCCCCCGGGAGACCCAGTACTTC. This gives the protein CASSFPRETQYF.

The gene calls are TRBV7-9 and TRBJ2-7; 11 bases are shared with TRBD2. The trim removed 6 bases at V and 1 base at J, leaving 5 bases unmatched. This CDR3 has 15 residues. Germline-derived CDR1 and CDR2 are SEHNR and FQNEAQ (reference sequence). The CDR3 region has the DNA TGTGCCAGCAGTTATAGCGGGAGGGGTTCCTACGAGCAGTACTTC. Amino acid sequence: CASSYSGRGSYEQYF.

The rearrangement joins TRBV30 to TRBJ1-3; D may be TRBD1 (5 bases). V lost 8 bases and J lost 0, with 11 bases in between. CDR1 and CDR2 (germline): GTSNPN, SVGIG (reference sequence). The CDR3 has 13 residues. The CDR3 is CALDRSSGNTIYF. The CDR3 DNA is TGTGCCCTCGACAGAAGCTCTGGAAACACCATATATTTT. Complete variable domain (other parts from reference TRBV30 and TRBJ1-3): SQTIHQWPATLVQPVGSPLSLECTVEGTSNPNLYWYRQAAGRGLQLLFYSVGIGQISSEVPQNLSASRPQDRQFILSSKKLLLSDSGFYLCALDRSSGNTIYFGEGSWLTVV.

The rearrangement joins TRBV6-5 to TRBJ2-7, with 9 bases lining up with TRBD1. The CDR3 has 16 residues. Germline CDR1 is MNHEY and CDR2 is SVGAGI. J was trimmed by 0 bases and V by 2 bases; bases with no gene match: 5. In nucleotides, the CDR3 is TGTGCCAGCAGTTACCTTACAGGGGGCTTCTCCTACGAGCAGTACTTC. Protein: CASSYLTGGFSYEQYF.

The genes are TRBV7-9 and TRBJ1-2; TRBD1 is a possible D gene (5 bases). Trimming removed 5 bases from V and 7 bases from J, with 20 bases in between. This CDR3 comprises 15 residues. Germline V gene data show CDR1 as SEHNR and CDR2 as FQNEAQ (reference sequence). The CDR3 DNA is TGTGCCAGCAGCCCACCGTGGGGGGATGGGAGTGGCTACACCTTC. It specifies CASSPPWGDGSGYTF.

The chain recombines TRBV3-1 (or the pseudogene TRBV3-2) with TRBJ2-7; 7 bases match TRBD2. Germline values: CDR1 LGHDT, CDR2 YNNKEL (reference sequence). The trim removed 4 bases at V and 4 bases at J, leaving 7 bases unmatched. The CDR3 runs to 14 residues. CDR3 sequence reads: CASSPGLADYEQYF. The CDR3 DNA is TGTGCCAGCAGCCCAGGGCTAGCGGATTACGAGCAGTACTTC.

V usage is TRBV7-8 and J usage is TRBJ2-1; 15 bases are a match to TRBD2. Germline trimming cut 5 bases from V and 1 base from J; bases unmatched to any gene: 21. This CDR3 contains 23 residues. Per the germline V gene, CDR1 is SGHVS and CDR2 is FQNEAQ. CDR3 loop: CASSLPRGGAKGLAGGSYNEQFF. The DNA of the CDR3 is TGTGCCAGCAGCCTTCCCCGGGGAGGGGCAAAGGGACTAGCGGGAGGTTCCTACAATGAGCAGTTCTTC.

This rearrangement joins TRBV30 to TRBJ1-5, with D perhaps TRBD1 (5 bases). V shed 5 bases and J shed 0 bases, with 11 bases lying between them. CDR1 and CDR2 from the germline V gene are GTSNPN and SVGIG (reference sequence). The CDR3 is 14 amino acids. The CDR3: CAWWGGNSNQPQHF. The DNA of the CDR3 is TGTGCCTGGTGGGGGGGGAATAGCAATCAGCCCCAGCATTTT.

The gene calls are TRBV6-4 and TRBJ2-3, with TRBD2 identical over 12 bases. This CDR3 is built from 17 residues. CDR1 is MRHNA, CDR2 SNTAGT, per germline. The junction had 11 bases not matched to a gene; V was cut back by 5 bases and J by 5 bases. The CDR3 DNA follows: TGTGCCAGCAGTCAGGACCTAGCGGGGGGGCGCGGAGATACGCAGTATTTT. It is translated as CASSQDLAGGRGDTQYF.

This clone came up a few times. V is TRBV30 and J is TRBJ1-6, with D uncertain. CDR3 size: 11 residues. Trimming shortened V by 2 bases and J by 17 bases, and 13 bases separated the two germline ends. In germline, CDR1 is GTSNPN, CDR2 SVGIG (reference sequence). The CDR3 coding sequence is TGTGCCTGGAGTCTACCTAATACTGTCCACTTT. Translating gives CAWSLPNTVHF. Looking up the rest from reference TRBV30 and TRBJ1-6 gives the full variable domain: SQTIHQWPATLVQPVGSPLSLECTVEGTSNPNLYWYRQAAGRGLQLLFYSVGIGQISSEVPQNLSASRPQDRQFILSSKKLLLSDSGFYLCAWSLPNTVHFGNGTRLTVT.

On this clone: One end of the junction fails to match germline, which may point to a read error. The chain uses TRBV6-2 or TRBV6-3 and TRBJ1-2; no reliable D call. Germline values: CDR1 MNHEY, CDR2 SVGEGT. This CDR3 has 15 residues. The CDR3 spells CASSYSHLPDYGHTF. The DNA of the CDR3 is TGTGCCAGCAGTTACTCCCACTTACCGGACTATGGCCACACCTTC.

The chain combines TRBV30 with TRBJ2-7; 10 bases line up with TRBD2. Trimming at V came to 4 bases and at J to 7 bases, leaving 13 bases not matched to a gene. This CDR3 is 15 amino acids long. Germline CDR1 is GTSNPN and CDR2 is SVGIG (reference sequence). CDR3 nucleotides: TGTGCCTGGACCCCGGCGCCTAGCGGGAGTTGGGAGCAGTACTTC. Translated: CAWTPAPSGSWEQYF. The full variable domain, its missing parts supplied by reference TRBV30 and TRBJ2-7, is SQTIHQWPATLVQPVGSPLSLECTVEGTSNPNLYWYRQAAGRGLQLLFYSVGIGQISSEVPQNLSASRPQDRQFILSSKKLLLSDSGFYLCAWTPAPSGSWEQYFGPGTRLTVT.

This clone was counted only a few times. The chain is built from TRBV3-1 (or the pseudogene TRBV3-2) and TRBJ1-5, with 7 nucleotides matching TRBD1. The CDR3 has 14 residues. CDR1 LGHDT and CDR2 YNNKEL come from the germline V gene (reference sequence). Trimming at V came to 4 bases and at J to 11 bases, leaving 11 bases not matched to a gene. The DNA of the CDR3 is TGTGCCAGCAGCCGACGGACAGGTGCTCCGTCCCAGCATTTT. It codes for CASSRRTGAPSQHF.

The CDR3 sequence: CASSLVAGGLAGGGEQFF. The CDR3 DNA reads as TGTGCCAGCAGCTTAGTGGCCGGGGGACTAGCGGGAGGAGGTGAGCAGTTCTTC. The chain carries TRBV11-3 and TRBJ2-1, with 15 bases aligning to TRBD2. This CDR3 region has 18 residues. Germline lookup yields CDR1 SGHNT and CDR2 YENEEA. V shed 1 base, J shed 9 bases, and the junction held 10 bases outside the gene matches.

V gene TRBV7-9 combines with J gene TRBJ2-1; D might be TRBD1 (6 bases). V was shortened by 3 bases and J by 5 bases, with 23 bases between the two germline ends. There are 18 residues in the CDR3. CDR1 and CDR2 from the germline V gene are SEHNR and FQNEAQ (reference sequence). The CDR3: CASSLPPGWGLSHNEQFF. The CDR3 DNA sequence: TGTGCCAGCAGCTTGCCCCCAGGGTGGGGGCTTTCCCACAATGAGCAGTTCTTC.

The chain is built from TRBV10-2 and TRBJ2-7; TRBD1 matches at 7 bases. Germline V CDR1 and CDR2: WSHSY, SAAADI. Trimming cost V 8 bases and J 2 bases; bases outside gene matches: 9. There are 14 residues in the CDR3. The CDR3 DNA follows: TGCGCCAGCGGACCTACAGGGGTCCCCTACGAGCAGTACTTC. Translation: CASGPTGVPYEQYF.

CDR3 loop: CASSFLFDEQFF. CDR3 coding DNA: TGTGCCAGTAGTTTCCTCTTTGATGAGCAGTTCTTC. The genes are TRBV19 and TRBJ2-1, with unresolved D. V shed 5 bases and J shed 8 bases, with 10 bases lying between them. The length of the CDR3 is 12 residues. Germline V gene sequence: CDR1 LNHDA, CDR2 SQIVND (reference sequence).

This clone turned up a few times. V and J are TRBV19 and TRBJ1-2, with D uncertain. CDR1 is LNHDA and CDR2 is SQIVND in the germline V gene (reference sequence). V lost 3 bases and J 4 bases, leaving 6 bases between the germline ends. This CDR3 has 12 residues. In DNA, the CDR3 is TGTGCCAGTAGTATGGACTCCTATGGCTACACCTTC. Amino acids: CASSMDSYGYTF.

This chain joins TRBV30 and TRBJ2-3; 8 positions agree with TRBD2. This CDR3 spans 15 amino acids. Looked up from germline, CDR1 is GTSNPN and CDR2 is SVGIG (reference sequence). Losses at the gene ends were 3 bases for V and 5 bases for J; bases not matched to a gene: 10. In DNA, the CDR3 is TGTGCCTGGAGCGCAACGGGGGGGCCGGGAGATACGCAGTATTTT. This sequence encodes CAWSATGGPGDTQYF.

Only one count was recorded for this clone. The chain employs TRBV9 and TRBJ1-2; D is unresolved. The germline CDR1 and CDR2 sequences are SGDLS and YYNGEE. The CDR3 is 12 residues long. V gave up 3 bases and J gave up 7 bases, with 10 bases separating them. Here the CDR3 reads CASSATVSGYTF. The CDR3 DNA follows: TGTGCCAGCAGCGCTACAGTATCTGGCTACACCTTC.

V is TRBV7-9 and J is TRBJ2-3; 7 nucleotides align to TRBD1. The V and J ends lost 7 bases and 5 bases, in that order; junction bases with no gene match: 9. Germline CDR1 and CDR2: SEHNR and FQNEAQ (reference sequence). This CDR3 region has 14 residues. CDR3 bases: TGTGCCAGCAACCTTGACAGGGTTGGAGATACGCAGTATTTT. This encodes CASNLDRVGDTQYF.

V usage is TRBV27 and J usage is TRBJ2-3; no firm D call. The CDR3 has 13 amino acids. Germline CDR1 MNHEY, CDR2 SMNVEV (reference sequence). V dropped 2 bases and J dropped 4 bases, with 7 bases sitting between them. CDR3 nucleotide sequence: TGTGCCAGCAGTTTAGTAACGGCAGATACGCAGTATTTT. Translated, it gives CASSLVTADTQYF.

Note on this clone: Within the sample, other DNA sequences also encode this same CDR3. The V gene is TRBV19, the J gene TRBJ2-7, with 8 bases lining up with TRBD2. The CDR3 contains 13 residues. V shed 3 bases, J shed 7 bases, and the junction held 5 bases outside the gene matches. In germline, CDR1 is LNHDA, CDR2 SQIVND (reference sequence). The CDR3: CASSIGGVGEQYF. CDR3 DNA sequence: TGTGCCAGTAGTATCGGGGGGGTTGGAGAGCAGTACTTC.

V and J are TRBV6-2 or TRBV6-3 and TRBJ1-2; D is perhaps TRBD1 (5 bases). The V end was cut by 2 bases, the J end by 7 bases, with 11 bases between. Germline-derived CDR1 and CDR2 are MNHEY and SVGEGT. The CDR3 has 13 residues. CDR3 residues: CASSYGLGGGYTF. In DNA form, the CDR3 reads TGTGCCAGCAGTTACGGACTCGGGGGTGGCTACACCTTC.

The chain couples TRBV7-9 to TRBJ2-3; 7 bases line up with TRBD1. The CDR3 contains 16 residues. V lost 5 bases to trimming and J lost 10 bases; unmatched junction nucleotides: 18. CDR1 and CDR2 from the germline V gene are SEHNR and FQNEAQ (reference sequence). The CDR3 nucleotides are TGTGCCAGCAGCCTCAAGCCGGGACAGTCACAAGGAGCGCAGTATTTT. This encodes CASSLKPGQSQGAQYF.

J is TRBJ2-2 and V is TRBV5-1; TRBD1 is a possible D gene (5 bases). Germline V lookup: CDR1 SGHRS, CDR2 YFSETQ. The CDR3 totals 16 residues. V lost 7 bases and J lost 2, with 18 bases in between. CDR3 sequence (DNA): TGCGCCAGCCAAAGACAGCCGTTTGGAAACACCGGGGAGCTGTTTTTT. This codes for CASQRQPFGNTGELFF.